This T cell receptor beta chain was sequenced for a study of blood T cell repertoires in COVID-19. Study in general: Both acute and convalescent COVID-19 samples were obtained from the United States, Italy and Spain.

Between the trimmed V and J ends, which lost 3 bases and 2 bases, there was a span of 10 bases. In germline, CDR1 is LGHNA, CDR2 YSLEER. The CDR3 extends over 14 amino acids. Generated by immunoSEQ multiplex PCR, the TCRdb table keeps only in-frame clones and is missing some. The data hold under 250,000 clones, with roughly 86% observed a single time. The chain joins TRBV4-3 to TRBJ1-1; a possible D gene is TRBD1 (6 bases). Material: PBMCs or T cells enriched from blood (not recorded which). The receptor's source is a woman aged 25-40 years with acute COVID-19. Here the CDR3 DNA reads TGCGCCAGCAGCCACGGACAGCCTAACACTGAAGCTTTCTTT. This sequence encodes CASSHGQPNTEAFF.